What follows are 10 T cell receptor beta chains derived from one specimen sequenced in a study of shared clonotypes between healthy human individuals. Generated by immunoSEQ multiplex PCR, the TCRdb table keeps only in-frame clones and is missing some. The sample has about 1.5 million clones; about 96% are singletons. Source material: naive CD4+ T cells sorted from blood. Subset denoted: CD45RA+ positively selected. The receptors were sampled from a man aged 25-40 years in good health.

The CDR3 spells CASSLALTYEQYF. The CDR3 DNA follows: TGTGCCAGCAGTTTAGCGCTAACCTACGAGCAGTACTTC. The rearrangement links TRBV28 to TRBJ2-7; no reliable D call. The V and J ends lost 2 bases and 2 bases respectively, with 7 bases between them. CDR3 length: 13 residues. Germline CDR1 is MDHEN and CDR2 is SYDVKM.

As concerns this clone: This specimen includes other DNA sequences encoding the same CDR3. CDR3 in DNA: TGTGCCAGCTCACCTGGGACAGTTTACGAGCAGTACTTC. Translation gives CASSPGTVYEQYF. The chain couples TRBV18 to TRBJ2-7; 7 nucleotides line up with TRBD1. V lost 3 bases, J lost 4 bases, and 3 bases stayed unmatched. The CDR3 consists of 13 residues. Germline V CDR1 and CDR2: KGHSH, LQKENI. Full variable domain (outside the CDR3, taken from reference TRBV18 and TRBJ2-7): NAGVMQNPRHLVRRRGQEARLRCSPMKGHSHVYWYRQLPEEGLKFMVYLQKENIIDESGMPKERFSAEFPKEGPSILRIQQVVRGDSAAYFCASSPGTVYEQYFGPGTRLTVT.

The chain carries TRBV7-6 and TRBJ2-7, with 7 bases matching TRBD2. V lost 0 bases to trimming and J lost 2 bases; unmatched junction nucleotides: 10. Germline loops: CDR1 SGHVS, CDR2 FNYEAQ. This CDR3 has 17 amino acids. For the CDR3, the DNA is TGTGCCAGCAGCTTAGCGACCGCTAGCGGCGGAACCTACGAGCAGTACTTC. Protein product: CASSLATASGGTYEQYF. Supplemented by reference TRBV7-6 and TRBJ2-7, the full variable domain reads GAGVSQSPRYKVTKRGQDVALRCDPISGHVSLYWYRQALGQGPEFLTYFNYEAQQDKSGLPNDRFSAERPEGSISTLTIQRTEQRDSAMYRCASSLATASGGTYEQYFGPGTRLTVT.

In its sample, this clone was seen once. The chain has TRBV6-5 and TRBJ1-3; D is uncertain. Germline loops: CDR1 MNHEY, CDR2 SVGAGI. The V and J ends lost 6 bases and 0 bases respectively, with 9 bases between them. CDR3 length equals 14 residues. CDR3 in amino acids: CASRPTLSGNTIYF. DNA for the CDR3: TGTGCCAGCAGACCCACCCTCTCTGGAAACACCATATATTTT.

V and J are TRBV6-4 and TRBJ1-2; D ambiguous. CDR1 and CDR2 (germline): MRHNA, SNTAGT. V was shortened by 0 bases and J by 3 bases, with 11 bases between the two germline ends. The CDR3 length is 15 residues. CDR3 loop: CASSDSIGPHYGYTF. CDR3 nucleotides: TGTGCCAGCAGTGACTCGATAGGGCCGCACTATGGCTACACCTTC.

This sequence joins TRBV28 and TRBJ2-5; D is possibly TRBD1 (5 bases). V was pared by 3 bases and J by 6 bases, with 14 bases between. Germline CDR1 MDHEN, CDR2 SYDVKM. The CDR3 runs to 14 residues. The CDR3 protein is CASSLAVQGKTQYF. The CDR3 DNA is TGTGCCAGCAGTTTGGCAGTTCAGGGAAAGACCCAGTACTTC.

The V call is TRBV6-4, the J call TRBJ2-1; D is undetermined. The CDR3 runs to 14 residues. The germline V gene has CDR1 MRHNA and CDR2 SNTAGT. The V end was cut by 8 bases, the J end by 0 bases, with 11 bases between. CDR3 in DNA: TGTGCCAGCTCTCAAGAGCACTCCTACAATGAGCAGTTCTTC. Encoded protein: CASSQEHSYNEQFF.

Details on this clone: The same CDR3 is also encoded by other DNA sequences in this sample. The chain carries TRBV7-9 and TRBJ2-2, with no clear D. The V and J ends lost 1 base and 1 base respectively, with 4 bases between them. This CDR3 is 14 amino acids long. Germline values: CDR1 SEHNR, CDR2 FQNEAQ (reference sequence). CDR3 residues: CASSLGKNTGELFF. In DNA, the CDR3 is TGTGCCAGCAGCTTAGGGAAGAACACCGGGGAGCTGTTTTTT.

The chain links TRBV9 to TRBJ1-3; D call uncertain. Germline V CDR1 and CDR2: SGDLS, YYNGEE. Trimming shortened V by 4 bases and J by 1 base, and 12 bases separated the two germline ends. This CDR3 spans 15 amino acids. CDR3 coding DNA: TGTGCCAGCAGCTCAGACACGCTTTCTGGAAACACCATATATTTT. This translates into CASSSDTLSGNTIYF.

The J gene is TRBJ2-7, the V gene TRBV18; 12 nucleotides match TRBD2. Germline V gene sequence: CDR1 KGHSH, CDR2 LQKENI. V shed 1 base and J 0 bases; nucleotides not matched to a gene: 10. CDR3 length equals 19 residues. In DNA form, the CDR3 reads TGTGCCAGCTCACCACTTTCACTAGCGGGAGGACCGAGCTCCTACGAGCAGTACTTC. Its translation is CASSPLSLAGGPSSYEQYF.